One sample yielded the 27 T cell receptor beta chains listed below, sequenced in a study of PD-1 blockade in mismatch repair-deficient tumors. Libraries were prepared by immunoSEQ multiplex PCR; TCRdb keeps only in-frame clonotypes and omits some of them. The sample includes about 100,000 clones, approximately 80% of them seen just once. The specimen comprised peripheral blood, sampled 30 to 36 weeks after starting pembrolizumab. The receptors come from an adult with mismatch repair-deficient cancer.

The table lists this clone with a few counts. The chain combines TRBV11-2 with TRBJ1-2; TRBD1 matches 8 bases. The germline V gene encodes CDR1 SGHAT and CDR2 FQNNGV. V trimming: 5 bases; J trimming: 4 bases; junction bases outside the gene matches: 3. This CDR3 region has 13 residues. Here the CDR3 reads CASSRQGTYGYTF. CDR3 DNA: TGTGCCAGCAGCCGACAGGGGACCTATGGCTACACCTTC.

This clone was recorded many times. CDR3 amino acids: CASSEWAGGFTEAFF. The CDR3 DNA follows: TGTGCCAGCAGTGAATGGGCAGGGGGCTTCACTGAAGCTTTCTTT. The chain employs TRBV6-1 and TRBJ1-1; the match to TRBD1 covers 8 bases. The ends lost 2 bases at V and 4 bases at J; junction bases unmatched: 6. Per the germline V gene, CDR1 is MNHNS and CDR2 is SASEGT. The CDR3 has 15 residues.

The chain has TRBV29-1 and TRBJ2-7; D uncertain. V gave up 5 bases and J gave up 3 bases, with 11 bases separating them. CDR1 and CDR2 (germline): SQVTM, ANQGSEA. The CDR3 contains 12 residues. The CDR3, as DNA: TGCAGCGTTTCACCCAAAGGCTACGAGCAGTACTTC. Its protein is CSVSPKGYEQYF.

V is TRBV27 and J is TRBJ2-3; D call uncertain. CDR3 length equals 15 residues. Germline CDR1 is MNHEY and CDR2 is SMNVEV (reference sequence). V was trimmed by 5 bases and J by 0 bases, leaving 12 bases between them. DNA of the CDR3: TGTGCCAGCAGTCCCCGTTTTGGGAGCACAGATACGCAGTATTTT. It specifies CASSPRFGSTDTQYF.

This sequence joins TRBV11-3 and TRBJ2-7, with D perhaps matching TRBD1 (5 bases). The germline V gene encodes CDR1 SGHNT and CDR2 YENEEA. CDR3 size: 13 residues. The V gene lost 5 bases and the J gene lost 3 bases, with 11 bases spanning the gap. CDR3 protein: CASSARGGYEQYF. The CDR3 DNA sequence: TGTGCCAGCAGCGCAAGGGGCGGCTACGAGCAGTACTTC.

CDR3 DNA sequence: TGTGCCAGCAGCTTAGACAGCGGGAGGGTGTCCACGGGTGAGACCCAGTACTTC. The encoded protein is CASSLDSGRVSTGETQYF. The chain employs TRBV11-2 and TRBJ2-5, with 10 positions matching TRBD2. Germline values: CDR1 SGHAT, CDR2 FQNNGV. The V gene end was trimmed by 0 bases and the J gene end by 5 bases; junction bases not matched to a gene: 12. The CDR3 is 18 residues long.

The gene calls are TRBV5-5 and TRBJ2-5, with 7 bases aligning to TRBD1. Germline values: CDR1 SGHKS, CDR2 YYEKEE (reference sequence). This CDR3 has 13 amino acids. The trim removed 3 bases at V and 5 bases at J, leaving 4 bases unmatched. CDR3 bases: TGTGCCAGCAGCTCGACAGGGCGGGAGACCCAGTACTTC. This codes for CASSSTGRETQYF.

This clone was recorded a few times. This chain links TRBV10-1 with TRBJ2-3, with 7 bases matching TRBD1. J was trimmed by 1 base and V by 4 bases; bases with no gene match: 2. Germline CDR1 WNHNN, CDR2 SYGVQD (reference sequence). The CDR3 consists of 14 residues. CDR3 sequence: CASSATGGTDTQYF. The CDR3 coding sequence is TGCGCCAGCAGTGCCACAGGGGGCACAGATACGCAGTATTTT.

The V and J genes are TRBV6-5 and TRBJ2-3; D is unresolved. The V gene lost 8 bases and the J gene lost 2 bases, with 11 bases spanning the gap. The CDR3 runs to 13 residues. Per the germline V gene, CDR1 is MNHEY and CDR2 is SVGAGI. Here the CDR3 reads CASEDGSTDTQYF. In DNA, the CDR3 is TGTGCCAGCGAGGATGGGTCCACAGATACGCAGTATTTT.

This clone has more than one count but fewer than ten. Other DNA sequences from this sample encode an identical CDR3 as well. The J gene is TRBJ1-5, the V gene TRBV10-2; D uncertain. Trimming shortened V by 3 bases and J by 4 bases, and 4 bases separated the two germline ends. Germline V CDR1 and CDR2: WSHSY, SAAADI. The CDR3 has 12 residues. CDR3 in DNA: TGCGCCAGCAGTGAAGGAAATCAGCCCCAGCATTTT. This sequence encodes CASSEGNQPQHF.

The chain uses TRBV5-5 and TRBJ2-7; the D gene is possibly TRBD2 (8 bases). Trimming left V 3 bases short and J 6 bases short, with 19 bases between. The CDR3 has 15 amino acids. Germline CDR1 reads SGHKS; CDR2 reads YYEKEE (reference sequence). The CDR3 protein is CASSWNGQAGGEQYF. CDR3 nucleotide sequence: TGTGCCAGCAGCTGGAACGGACAGGCGGGAGGCGAGCAGTACTTC.

A single count supports this clone. The J gene is TRBJ2-1, the V gene TRBV19; tentative D call: TRBD2 (6 bases). The CDR3 loop spans 16 amino acids. The V gene's germline CDR1 is LNHDA and CDR2 SQIVND (reference sequence). V was cut by 0 bases and J by 5 bases, with 14 bases left in between. CDR3 amino acids: CASSIDSRAGHNEQFF. Written as DNA, the CDR3 is TGTGCCAGTAGTATAGATTCGAGAGCGGGTCACAATGAGCAGTTCTTC.

The chain couples TRBV7-6 to TRBJ2-1; a possible D gene is TRBD1 (6 bases). There are 14 residues in the CDR3. Germline loops: CDR1 SGHVS, CDR2 FNYEAQ. The V gene lost 4 bases and the J gene lost 8 bases, with 15 bases spanning the gap. The chain's CDR3 is CASSYTTGYDEQFF. DNA of the CDR3: TGTGCCAGCAGCTACACAACAGGGTACGATGAGCAGTTCTTC.

The V gene is TRBV18, the J gene TRBJ2-4; tentatively, D is TRBD1 (5 bases). V lost 3 bases, J lost 8 bases, and 11 bases lay in between. Germline V lookup: CDR1 KGHSH, CDR2 LQKENI. This CDR3 is 13 amino acids long. Written as DNA, the CDR3 is TGTGCCAGCTCACCTCGAGAAGGGGACATTCAGTACTTC. Encoded protein: CASSPREGDIQYF.

The chain has TRBV10-3 and TRBJ1-2; D is undetermined. Germline V CDR1 and CDR2: ENHRY, SYGVKD. Trimming stripped 0 bases from V and 0 bases from J, with 8 bases between. The CDR3 runs 15 residues. CDR3 DNA: TGTGCCATCAGTGAGTCCCGGGCAGCTAACTATGGCTACACCTTC. Translation: CAISESRAANYGYTF.

This clone was seen more than once but under ten times. V is TRBV11-2 and J is TRBJ2-6, with TRBD1 identical over 9 bases. The germline gives CDR1 SGHAT, CDR2 FQNNGV. This CDR3 spans 18 amino acids. V was clipped by 5 bases and J by 4 bases; unmatched bases: 12. The CDR3 sequence is CASSLLPGQGYGANVLTF. For the CDR3, the DNA is TGTGCCAGCAGCCTCCTCCCGGGACAGGGTTACGGGGCCAACGTCCTGACTTTC.

The rearrangement joins TRBV5-6 to TRBJ2-1; D possibly uses TRBD1 or TRBD2 (5 bases each). V was shortened by 0 bases and J by 7 bases, with 26 bases between the two germline ends. This CDR3 region has 19 residues. Germline loops: CDR1 SGHDT, CDR2 YYEEEE. The CDR3 spells CASSLASTSLGAFDNEQFF. The CDR3 DNA reads as TGTGCCAGCAGCTTGGCTTCCACGTCCCTCGGGGCTTTTGATAATGAGCAGTTCTTC.

The chain links TRBV10-3 to TRBJ1-1; D is uncertain. The length of the CDR3 is 13 residues. Germline lookup yields CDR1 ENHRY and CDR2 SYGVKD. With 3 bases removed from V and 1 base from J, the gap between germline ends came to 6 bases. CDR3 sequence (DNA): TGTGCCATCAGTGATGAGGGGAACACTGAAGCTTTCTTT. Translation gives CAISDEGNTEAFF.

This sequence joins TRBV5-4 and TRBJ2-7; a possible D gene is TRBD2 (6 bases). V lost 3 bases and J lost 5, with 9 bases in between. This CDR3 contains 12 residues. CDR1 is SGHNT and CDR2 is YYREEE in the germline V gene (reference sequence). For the CDR3, the DNA is TGTGCCAGCAGCTCGGAGGGAAACGAGCAGTACTTC. This encodes CASSSEGNEQYF.

The rearrangement uses TRBV7-9 and TRBJ2-7, with 8 bases that match TRBD2. V was clipped by 1 base and J by 6 bases; unmatched bases: 5. This CDR3 has 14 residues. The germline CDR1 and CDR2 sequences are SEHNR and FQNEAQ (reference sequence). DNA for the CDR3: TGTGCCAGCAGCTTAGACAGCGGGAGTTCCGAGCAGTACTTC. Its protein is CASSLDSGSSEQYF.

In its sample, this clone was seen a few times. The chain carries TRBV25-1 and TRBJ2-2; D gene uncertain. V dropped 0 bases and J dropped 6 bases, with 5 bases sitting between them. Looked up from germline, CDR1 is MGHDK and CDR2 is SYGVNS. CDR3 length: 13 amino acids. CDR3: CASSEYLSGELFF. DNA of the CDR3: TGTGCCAGCAGTGAATATTTATCCGGGGAGCTGTTTTTT.

The chain links TRBV4-2 to TRBJ2-4; TRBD2 agrees at 10 bases. CDR1 is LGHNA, CDR2 YNFKEQ, per germline. V lost 2 bases to trimming and J lost 8 bases; unmatched junction nucleotides: 12. This CDR3 has 17 amino acids. DNA of the CDR3: TGTGCCAGCAGCCAAAGCCGGCTAGCGGGAGAATCTTACATTCAGTACTTC. Encoded protein: CASSQSRLAGESYIQYF.

V is TRBV29-1 and J is TRBJ2-5; D is unresolved. Per germline, CDR1 SQVTM and CDR2 ANQGSEA. V shed 4 bases and J shed 5 bases, with 14 bases lying between them. CDR3 length: 13 amino acids. The chain's CDR3 is CSVAFRLKETQYF. In DNA form, the CDR3 reads TGCAGCGTTGCATTTCGACTGAAGGAGACCCAGTACTTC.

The chain joins TRBV7-6 to TRBJ2-7, with a tentative D call TRBD2 (5 bases). The ends were cut back, 2 bases at V and 3 bases at J, with 8 bases in the middle. Germline V gene lookup returns CDR1 SGHVS and CDR2 FNYEAQ. The CDR3 length is 13 residues. The CDR3 is CASSLWESYEQYF. The CDR3 nucleotides read TGTGCCAGCAGCTTATGGGAGAGCTACGAGCAGTACTTC.

In its sample, this clone was seen a few times. The rearrangement links TRBV19 to TRBJ1-1; D perhaps matches TRBD1 (5 bases). Germline CDR1 is LNHDA and CDR2 is SQIVND (reference sequence). This CDR3 contains 16 residues. Between the trimmed V and J ends, which lost 10 bases and 1 base, there was a span of 22 bases. CDR3 loop: CAIRGGWVVGNTEAFF. The CDR3 DNA reads TGTGCCATAAGGGGAGGGTGGGTGGTAGGGAACACTGAAGCTTTCTTT.

The V and J genes are TRBV6-1 and TRBJ2-5; no reliable D call. Trimming cost V 11 bases and J 0 bases, with 13 bases left between them. Looked up from germline, CDR1 is MNHNS and CDR2 is SASEGT. This CDR3 contains 13 residues. CDR3 sequence (DNA): TGTGCCGGAGCAGTCAGGTACCAAGAGACCCAGTACTTC. Residues: CAGAVRYQETQYF.

This clone was counted a few times. V and J are TRBV7-8 and TRBJ1-2; D is possibly TRBD1 (5 bases). V was trimmed by 2 bases and J by 4 bases, leaving 17 bases between them. The germline CDR1 and CDR2 sequences are SGHVS and FQNEAQ. This CDR3 is 16 amino acids long. The CDR3 DNA follows: TGTGCCAGCAGCTTAAAACGGGCAGGGCGATCCTATGGCTACACCTTC. Protein sequence: CASSLKRAGRSYGYTF.